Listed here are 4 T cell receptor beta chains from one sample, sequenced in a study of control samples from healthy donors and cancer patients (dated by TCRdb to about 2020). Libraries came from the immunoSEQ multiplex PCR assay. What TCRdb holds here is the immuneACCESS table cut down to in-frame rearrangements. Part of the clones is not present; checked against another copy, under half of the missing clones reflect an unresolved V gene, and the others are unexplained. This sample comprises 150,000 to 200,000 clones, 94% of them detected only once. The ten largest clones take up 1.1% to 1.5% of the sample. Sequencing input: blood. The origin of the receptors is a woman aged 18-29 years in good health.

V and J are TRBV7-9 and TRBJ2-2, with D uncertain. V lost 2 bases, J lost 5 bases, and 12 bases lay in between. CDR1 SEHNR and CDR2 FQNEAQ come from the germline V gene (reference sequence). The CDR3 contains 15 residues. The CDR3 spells CASSLLSPGTGELFF. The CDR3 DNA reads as TGTGCCAGCAGCTTATTGTCCCCAGGAACCGGGGAGCTGTTTTTT.

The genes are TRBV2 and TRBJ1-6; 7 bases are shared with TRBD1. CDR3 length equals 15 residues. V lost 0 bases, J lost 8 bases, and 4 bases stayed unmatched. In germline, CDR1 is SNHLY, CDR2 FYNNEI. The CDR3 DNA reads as TGTGCCAGCAGTGAAGCAGGGGGCGTTTATTCACCCCTCCACTTT. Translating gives CASSEAGGVYSPLHF.

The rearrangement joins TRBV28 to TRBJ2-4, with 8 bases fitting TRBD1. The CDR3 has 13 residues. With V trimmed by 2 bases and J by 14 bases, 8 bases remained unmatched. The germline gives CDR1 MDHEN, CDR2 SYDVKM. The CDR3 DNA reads TGTGCCAGCAGTTTAAATGGCAGGGGGCTGAAGTACTTC. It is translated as CASSLNGRGLKYF.

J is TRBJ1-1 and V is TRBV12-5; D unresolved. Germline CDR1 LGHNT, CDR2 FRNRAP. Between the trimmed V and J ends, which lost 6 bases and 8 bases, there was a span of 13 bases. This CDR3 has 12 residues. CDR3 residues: CASGLSGSEAFF. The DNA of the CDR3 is TGTGCTAGTGGGCTTTCGGGATCCGAAGCTTTCTTT.